One sample yielded the 5 T cell receptor beta chains listed below, sequenced in a study of cytomegalovirus exposure and HLA in healthy donors. The table came from immunoSEQ multiplex PCR; TCRdb's copy has only in-frame clones and leaves some out. The sample records about 160,000 clones, about 86% being singletons. Sequencing was carried out using PBMCs. The receptors were gathered from a woman aged 18-29 years in good health and CMV-seronegative.

The chain employs TRBV5-1 and TRBJ1-2, with TRBD1 matching 9 bases. The germline V gene has CDR1 SGHRS and CDR2 YFSETQ. The CDR3 contains 16 residues. J gave up 3 bases and V 3 bases, and 9 bases lay outside the gene matches. The CDR3 region is CASSSEDRGIYYGYTF. CDR3 DNA: TGCGCCAGCAGCTCGGAGGACAGGGGAATATACTATGGCTACACCTTC.

This chain connects TRBV9 to TRBJ1-2; D might be TRBD1 (5 bases). The germline V gene encodes CDR1 SGDLS and CDR2 YYNGEE. The CDR3 runs to 15 residues. Trimming removed 0 bases from V and 5 bases from J, with 14 bases in between. Here the CDR3 DNA reads TGTGCCAGCAGCGTAGACGCGTCGGGGGGTTATGGCTACACCTTC. This translates into CASSVDASGGYGYTF.

The rearrangement links TRBV6-5 to TRBJ2-2, with 7 bases fitting TRBD1. The CDR3 spans 14 residues. Germline V gene sequence: CDR1 MNHEY, CDR2 SVGAGI. V shed 2 bases and J 6 bases; nucleotides not matched to a gene: 3. The CDR3 is CASSYEGAPGELFF. The CDR3 DNA reads as TGTGCCAGCAGTTACGAGGGGGCGCCCGGGGAGCTGTTTTTT.

V and J are TRBV27 and TRBJ2-7; 7 positions agree with TRBD1. Germline V gene sequence: CDR1 MNHEY, CDR2 SMNVEV (reference sequence). The CDR3 is 15 amino acids. V was pared by 3 bases and J by 5 bases, with 10 bases of the junction left unmatched. The CDR3 protein is CASSLKGAHSDEQYF. In DNA, the CDR3 is TGTGCCAGCAGTTTGAAGGGGGCTCATTCGGACGAGCAGTACTTC.

This chain links TRBV4-1 with TRBJ2-3; TRBD2 matches at 8 bases. CDR1 and CDR2 (germline): MGHRA, YSYEKL. This CDR3 comprises 17 residues. J lost 0 bases, V lost 0 bases, and 5 bases had no gene match. CDR3 DNA sequence: TGCGCCAGCAGCCAAGAAGAGCGGGGGACCAGCACAGATACGCAGTATTTT. It encodes CASSQEERGTSTDTQYF.